This TCR beta chain was captured in a study of cytomegalovirus exposure and HLA in healthy donors. Per germline, CDR1 MNHNY and CDR2 SVGAGI (reference sequence). The CDR3 is made up of 13 amino acids. The germline V and J ends were trimmed by 2 bases and 5 bases, with 10 bases remaining between them. This clone was seen more than once but under ten times. 13 Jbeta primers and 60 Vbeta primers were used for the PCR. Clones were sequenced by immunoSEQ multiplex PCR, and TCRdb holds only the in-frame ones, with some missing. Altogether around 100,000 clones are present, 60% to 80% being singletons, with the ten largest covering around a fifth.

This sequence originates from a woman aged 60-75 years in good health and CMV-seropositive. This rearrangement joins TRBV6-6 to TRBJ2-7; D gene unclear. Sample: PBMCs. This CDR3 reads CASSYGPRHEQYF. CDR3 nucleotide sequence: TGTGCCAGCAGTTACGGGCCGCGACACGAGCAGTACTTC.